These T cell receptor beta chains were read from a single sample in a study of cytomegalovirus exposure and HLA in healthy donors. Only in-frame clones appear in the TCRdb table, and some are missing; sequencing was by immunoSEQ multiplex PCR. The profile shows about 140,000 clones, 88% of them singletons. Sequenced: PBMCs. All receptors come from a woman aged 40-49 years in good health and CMV-seronegative. Each CDR3 is given with its conserved first and last residue. Fields, in order: V gene, clone size, J gene, D gene, CDR3 protein, CDR3 DNA. The D gene is left open where the match is weak. The size field is filled for only some rows; it gives once, few, many or a size class.

TRBV5-4	.	TRBJ1-6	.	CASSFGGSDNSPLHF	TGTGCCAGCAGCTTTGGAGGGTCGGATAATTCACCCCTCCACTTT
TRBV11-2	.	TRBJ2-7	TRBD2	CASSLLSGTIYEQYF	TGTGCCAGCAGCTTATTGAGCGGGACCATCTACGAGCAGTACTTC
TRBV19	.	TRBJ2-1	.	CASSIVAHSYNEQFF	TGTGCCAGTAGTATTGTGGCCCACTCCTACAATGAGCAGTTCTTC
TRBV7-6	.	TRBJ2-1	.	CASSLEGNQQFF	TGTGCCAGCAGCTTAGAGGGGAATCAGCAGTTCTTC
TRBV6-5	once	TRBJ2-7	.	CASSYLERDEQYF	TGTGCCAGCAGTTACTTAGAACGCGACGAGCAGTACTTC
TRBV10-3	few	TRBJ2-1	TRBD2	CAISEAGDSRQFF	TGTGCCATCAGTGAAGCGGGAGATAGTAGGCAGTTCTTC
TRBV23-1	.	TRBJ1-1	.	CASPTRGEDTEAFF	TGCGCCAGCCCCACCAGAGGAGAGGACACTGAAGCTTTCTTT
TRBV2	.	TRBJ2-3	TRBD2	CASRTSGPTDTQYF	TGTGCCAGCCGGACTAGCGGGCCCACAGATACGCAGTATTTT
TRBV4-1	.	TRBJ1-2	TRBD1	CASSQEGTAFFYGYTF	TGCGCCAGCAGCCAAGAAGGGACAGCGTTTTTCTATGGCTACACCTTC
TRBV7-8	.	TRBJ1-1	.	CASSFMQGNTEAFF	TGTGCCAGCAGCTTTATGCAGGGTAACACTGAAGCTTTCTTT
TRBV9	.	TRBJ2-1	TRBD2	CASSVAGTSGYNEQFF	TGTGCCAGCAGCGTAGCCGGGACTAGCGGGTACAATGAGCAGTTCTTC
TRBV10-3	.	TRBJ1-6	.	CAIWGGNNSPLHF	TGTGCCATATGGGGCGGGAATAATTCACCCCTCCACTTT
TRBV28	.	TRBJ2-7	TRBD2	CASGLAGKGLYEQYF	TGTGCCAGCGGCTTAGCGGGAAAGGGACTCTACGAGCAGTACTTC
TRBV2	.	TRBJ2-1	TRBD2	CASRPWTSGSHYNEQFF	TGTGCCAGCAGACCCTGGACTAGCGGGAGCCATTACAATGAGCAGTTCTTC
TRBV5-1	.	TRBJ2-2	TRBD2	CASSAGLVYPGELFF	TGCGCCAGCAGCGCGGGACTAGTCTACCCCGGGGAGCTGTTTTTT
TRBV29-1	.	TRBJ2-7	.	CSVESQASYEQYF	TGCAGCGTCGAATCTCAAGCATCGTACGAGCAGTACTTC
TRBV2	few	TRBJ2-3	TRBD1	CASSELIRDRGTQYF	TGTGCCAGCAGTGAATTAATTAGGGACAGAGGTACGCAGTATTTT
TRBV6-5	.	TRBJ1-1	TRBD1	CASSRNGQGDTEAFF	TGTGCCAGCAGTCGGAATGGACAGGGGGACACTGAAGCTTTCTTT
TRBV6-1	.	TRBJ2-5	TRBD2	CASSGGIAGGQETQYF	TGTGCCAGCAGTGGTGGGATAGCGGGAGGACAAGAGACCCAGTACTTC
TRBV6-6	.	TRBJ2-7	.	CASSSQNYEQYF	TGTGCCAGCAGTTCCCAGAACTACGAGCAGTACTTC
TRBV5-1	.	TRBJ1-3	.	CASSLGRSSGNTIYF	TGCGCCAGCAGCTTGGGACGGAGCTCTGGAAACACCATATATTTT
TRBV7-3	.	TRBJ2-1	TRBD2	CASSLLSGRAGEQFF	TGTGCCAGCAGCTTACTGAGCGGGAGGGCCGGGGAGCAGTTCTTC
TRBV6-5	.	TRBJ1-1	TRBD1	CASTITGESEAFF	TGTGCCAGCACCATAACAGGGGAGTCTGAAGCTTTCTTT
TRBV11-2	.	TRBJ2-7	TRBD2	CASSPTSGLYEQYF	TGTGCCAGCAGCCCAACTAGCGGCCTCTACGAGCAGTACTTC
TRBV27	.	TRBJ1-5	.	CASSPPSESENSNQPQHF	TGTGCCAGCAGCCCCCCATCCGAAAGTGAGAATAGCAATCAGCCCCAGCATTTT
TRBV6-6	.	TRBJ2-2	.	CASRPMGAGELFF	TGTGCCAGCAGACCAATGGGCGCCGGGGAGCTGTTTTTT
TRBV9	.	TRBJ2-7	TRBD2	CASSVGLAGAYEQYF	TGTGCCAGCAGCGTAGGACTAGCGGGAGCCTACGAGCAGTACTTC
TRBV19	.	TRBJ2-1	TRBD2	CASSIKGRDYYNEQFF	TGTGCCAGTAGTATTAAGGGGCGGGACTACTACAATGAGCAGTTCTTC
TRBV7-6	.	TRBJ2-1	TRBD2	CASSLAGYGREGLRYNEQFF	TGTGCCAGCAGCTTAGCTGGTTATGGGCGGGAGGGCCTCAGGTACAATGAGCAGTTCTTC
TRBV19	.	TRBJ2-7	TRBD1	CASSPGTGATYEQYF	TGTGCCAGTAGTCCAGGGACAGGTGCTACCTACGAGCAGTACTTC
TRBV5-1	.	TRBJ2-7	.	CASSLTGPYEQYF	TGCGCCAGCAGCTTGACAGGCCCCTACGAGCAGTACTTC
TRBV7-9	.	TRBJ2-5	TRBD2	CASSASGSQGTQYF	TGTGCCAGCAGCGCTAGCGGGAGTCAGGGGACCCAGTACTTC
TRBV7-9	.	TRBJ2-5	TRBD1	CASSPETGIGETQYF	TGTGCCAGCAGCCCCGAGACAGGGATTGGAGAGACCCAGTACTTC
TRBV5-1	.	TRBJ2-5	.	CASSLDFEWRGDSGTQYF	TGCGCCAGCAGCCTGGACTTTGAGTGGCGGGGTGATTCGGGGACCCAGTACTTC
TRBV7-3	once	TRBJ1-2	.	CASSLLHSVPVEGYTF	TGTGCCAGCAGCTTACTTCATAGCGTCCCTGTGGAAGGCTACACCTTC
TRBV4-3	.	TRBJ2-1	TRBD2	CASRPGLALYNEQFF	TGCGCCAGCAGACCGGGACTAGCCCTTTACAATGAGCAGTTCTTC
TRBV7-8	.	TRBJ2-3	TRBD1	CASSLVTGATADTQYF	TGTGCCAGCAGCTTAGTGACAGGGGCGACTGCAGATACGCAGTATTTT
TRBV18	.	TRBJ1-4	.	CASSVAAFNEKLFF	TGTGCCAGCTCAGTCGCGGCCTTTAATGAAAAACTGTTTTTT
TRBV7-9	.	TRBJ2-3	.	CASSLGGYTQYF	TGTGCCAGCAGCTTAGGCGGATATACGCAGTATTTT
TRBV5-6	once	TRBJ2-2	TRBD2	CASSRGLAGENTGELFF	TGTGCCAGCAGTCGGGGACTAGCGGGAGAGAACACCGGGGAGCTGTTTTTT
TRBV5-1	.	TRBJ2-5	TRBD2	CASSLHRGGGETQYF	TGCGCCAGCAGCCTTCACCGGGGGGGTGGAGAGACCCAGTACTTC
TRBV2	.	TRBJ2-7	.	CASSEPVRYEQYF	TGTGCCAGCAGTGAACCAGTGAGGTACGAGCAGTACTTC
TRBV30	.	TRBJ1-5	.	CAWSPRSNQPQHF	TGTGCCTGGAGCCCCCGGAGCAATCAGCCCCAGCATTTT
TRBV6-5	.	TRBJ2-3	.	CAVGRGGSGTDTQYF	TGTGCCGTCGGCAGGGGAGGGAGCGGCACAGATACGCAGTATTTT
TRBV7-2	.	TRBJ2-7	TRBD2	CASGGLALLYEQYF	TGTGCCAGCGGGGGACTAGCTTTGTTGTACGAGCAGTACTTC
TRBV7-9	.	TRBJ2-3	.	CSSSPSADTQYF	TGTTCCAGCAGCCCCTCCGCGGATACGCAGTATTTT